The 30 T cell receptor beta chains below all came from one sample that was sequenced in a study of blood T cells in healthy people across ages. Combining a sample-barcoded 5' primer with a J-beta primer mix, a second PCR ran for roughly 6 to 12 cycles. MiXCR, run by TCRdb on the 5' RACE reads, gives a single entry per CDR3 protein. The sample consists of roughly 1.5 million distinct CDR3 sequences, around 40% of them appearing once. Sequenced: blood. All receptors come from a woman under 30 in good health.

CDR3 protein: CASSPQPDNEQFF. The CDR3, as DNA: TGTGCCAGCAGCCCTCAACCGGACAATGAGCAGTTCTTC. The V and J genes are TRBV7-3 and TRBJ2-1; D is undetermined. This CDR3 region has 13 residues. The V gene lost 5 bases and the J gene lost 5 bases, with 10 bases spanning the gap. CDR1 and CDR2 (germline): SGHTA, FQGTGA.

This chain uses TRBV12-3 or TRBV12-4 with TRBJ1-3; 8 bases map to TRBD1. V dropped 6 bases and J dropped 2; count of bases not matched to a gene: 15. The CDR3 is 18 amino acids. Written as DNA, the CDR3 is TGTGCCAGCAGCCCCACCCTCTTTGTACAGGGGGCTGGAAACACCATATATTTT. Translating it yields CASSPTLFVQGAGNTIYF.

This clonotype was recorded a few times. This chain connects TRBV7-2 to TRBJ2-1; TRBD2 matches 7 bases. V was clipped by 5 bases and J by 8 bases; unmatched bases: 18. This CDR3 spans 17 amino acids. Per the germline V gene, CDR1 is SGHTA and CDR2 is FQGNSA. CDR3 in amino acids: CASSRGGVGVLIDEQFF. CDR3 sequence (DNA): TGTGCCAGCAGCCGCGGGGGAGTAGGAGTGTTGATCGATGAGCAGTTCTTC.

This chain uses TRBV7-2 with TRBJ2-3, with TRBD2 matching over 8 bases. V lost 3 bases to trimming and J lost 4 bases; unmatched junction nucleotides: 12. Germline assignment: CDR1 SGHTA and CDR2 FQGNSA. The CDR3 loop spans 17 amino acids. The CDR3 region has the DNA TGTGCCAGCAGCTTTATTTTGGGGCGGGGGGCCCCAGATACGCAGTATTTT. The encoded protein is CASSFILGRGAPDTQYF.

This clonotype appeared once. This chain connects TRBV7-2 to TRBJ2-2, with a tentative D call TRBD1 (5 bases). Trimming took off 2 bases at V and 3 bases at J, with 16 bases between the two ends. This CDR3 has 17 amino acids. CDR1 and CDR2 (germline): SGHTA, FQGNSA. The CDR3 DNA is TGTGCCAGCAGCTTATTAGGTCAGGGATGGGACACCGGGGAGCTGTTTTTT. Amino acid sequence: CASSLLGQGWDTGELFF.

V usage is TRBV20-1 and J usage is TRBJ2-1; D tentatively reads TRBD1 or TRBD2 (5 bases each). The germline CDR1 and CDR2 sequences are DFQATT and SNEGSKA (reference sequence). The CDR3 loop spans 15 amino acids. The V end lost 5 bases, the J end lost 4 bases, and 18 bases lay between the germline ends. The CDR3 nucleotides are TGCAGTGCTCCTACGGACTGGGGCCCTTACAATGAGCAGTTCTTC. Its protein is CSAPTDWGPYNEQFF.

This clonotype was detected a few times. The rearrangement links TRBV6-2 or TRBV6-3 to TRBJ2-1; 10 bases line up with TRBD2. Looked up from germline, CDR1 is MNHEY and CDR2 is SVGEGT. V trimming: 5 bases; J trimming: 9 bases; junction bases outside the gene matches: 19. The CDR3 runs 18 residues. The CDR3 spells CASSRRLAGATGGSEQFF. CDR3 DNA: TGTGCCAGCAGTCGTCGACTAGCGGGTGCGACCGGGGGTAGTGAGCAGTTCTTC.

The V and J genes are TRBV6-5 and TRBJ1-5, with 9 bases fitting TRBD1. Trimming took 5 bases from V and 6 from J; bases not matched to a gene: 2. CDR1 and CDR2 from the germline V gene are MNHEY and SVGAGI. This CDR3 spans 13 amino acids. The CDR3 nucleotides read TGTGCCAGCAGTCGGGACAGGGTTCAGCCCCAGCATTTT. It codes for CASSRDRVQPQHF.

There are a few counts of this clonotype. The V call is TRBV7-9, the J call TRBJ2-3, with 8 bases lining up with TRBD2. The V and J ends lost 4 bases and 2 bases, in that order; junction bases with no gene match: 5. This CDR3 is built from 15 residues. Germline V gene data show CDR1 as SEHNR and CDR2 as FQNEAQ (reference sequence). The CDR3 reads CASSWAGGPTDTQYF. CDR3 nucleotides: TGTGCCAGCAGCTGGGCGGGGGGACCCACAGATACGCAGTATTTT.

The rearrangement uses TRBV10-3 and TRBJ1-2; 10 nucleotides match TRBD1. From germline, CDR1 is ENHRY and CDR2 SYGVKD. V gave up 5 bases and J gave up 6 bases; unmatched junction bases: 9. This CDR3 is 15 amino acids long. In DNA form, the CDR3 reads TGTGCCATCAGTAGCCTGGCCGGGACAGGGGATGGCTACACCTTC. Amino acids: CAISSLAGTGDGYTF.

A few counts support this clonotype. V gene TRBV7-2 combines with J gene TRBJ2-1; D unresolved. Germline V gene lookup returns CDR1 SGHTA and CDR2 FQGNSA. CDR3 length equals 12 residues. Trimming stripped 1 base from V and 7 bases from J, with 5 bases between. The CDR3, as DNA: TGTGCCAGCAGCTTAGTGACTAATGAGCAGTTCTTC. Residues: CASSLVTNEQFF.

The V call is TRBV7-2, the J call TRBJ1-1; D is undetermined. V lost 1 base and J lost 0, with 9 bases in between. The CDR3 is 15 amino acids. Per the germline V gene, CDR1 is SGHTA and CDR2 is FQGNSA. The DNA of the CDR3 is TGTGCCAGCAGCTTAGAGGCTGGGATGAACACTGAAGCTTTCTTT. Its translation: CASSLEAGMNTEAFF.

The V gene is TRBV5-1, the J gene TRBJ1-2; 7 nucleotides line up with TRBD1. The CDR3 totals 17 residues. The J segment lost 6 bases and the V segment lost 3 bases, leaving 17 bases of the junction unmatched. Per the germline V gene, CDR1 is SGHRS and CDR2 is YFSETQ. CDR3 sequence: CASSWGDSRGGADGYTF. CDR3 nucleotide sequence: TGCGCCAGCAGCTGGGGGGACAGTCGAGGCGGGGCGGATGGCTACACCTTC.

This clonotype was observed many times. The V and J genes are TRBV4-3 and TRBJ2-1, with 7 positions matching TRBD2. Germline V gives CDR1 LGHNA, CDR2 YSLEER. CDR3 length: 17 amino acids. The J segment lost 3 bases and the V segment lost 0 bases, leaving 8 bases of the junction unmatched. CDR3 bases: TGCGCCAGCAGCCAAGATCGTCGAGCTAGCGGCTACAATGAGCAGTTCTTC. Amino acid sequence: CASSQDRRASGYNEQFF.

This clonotype was detected a few times. This rearrangement joins TRBV20-1 to TRBJ2-3; 7 nucleotides agree with TRBD2. This CDR3 contains 15 residues. The germline CDR1 and CDR2 sequences are DFQATT and SNEGSKA (reference sequence). The V and J ends lost 8 bases and 0 bases, in that order; junction bases with no gene match: 11. CDR3 bases: TGCAGTTCCCGCCCGGGGGGTACGAGCACAGATACGCAGTATTTT. Residues: CSSRPGGTSTDTQYF.

V and J are TRBV7-2 and TRBJ2-3, with 8 positions matching TRBD2. Germline V gene sequence: CDR1 SGHTA, CDR2 FQGNSA. The CDR3 loop spans 14 amino acids. Trimming removed 4 bases from V and 6 bases from J; junction bases left unmatched: 6. The CDR3 protein is CASSSRRTSDTQYF. As DNA, the CDR3 is TGTGCCAGCAGCTCTCGACGGACTAGCGATACGCAGTATTTT.

Only a few counts were recorded for this clonotype. The V call is TRBV7-2, the J call TRBJ2-2; 9 bases are a match to TRBD1. CDR3 size: 14 residues. V shed 3 bases and J 6 bases; nucleotides not matched to a gene: 2. Germline V lookup: CDR1 SGHTA, CDR2 FQGNSA. The CDR3 DNA reads TGTGCCAGCAGCTTGACAGGGGGACCCGGGGAGCTGTTTTTT. Translation gives CASSLTGGPGELFF.

This clonotype was detected only a few times. The chain employs TRBV12-3 or TRBV12-4 and TRBJ1-2; 9 bases are a match to TRBD1. The CDR3 sequence is 17 residues long. V lost 3 bases to trimming and J lost 1 base; unmatched junction nucleotides: 9. CDR3 residues: CASSFWDRASLNYGYTF. The CDR3 nucleotides are TGTGCCAGCAGTTTTTGGGACAGGGCCTCCCTTAACTATGGCTACACCTTC.

J is TRBJ2-1 and V is TRBV18; 8 nucleotides line up with TRBD2. Germline CDR1 KGHSH, CDR2 LQKENI. CDR3 length: 14 residues. J was trimmed by 5 bases and V by 7 bases; bases with no gene match: 7. In DNA form, the CDR3 reads TGTGCCAGCTGGATAGCGGGAAGGAACAATGAGCAGTTCTTC. It encodes CASWIAGRNNEQFF.

The chain combines TRBV5-1 with TRBJ2-5; 16 positions match TRBD2. The V segment lost 4 bases and the J segment 11 bases; nucleotides outside the gene matches: 11. CDR3 size: 16 residues. Germline assignment: CDR1 SGHRS and CDR2 YFSETQ. The CDR3 DNA is TGCGCCAGCAGCACGGGACTAGCGGGAGGGCCTGATGAGCAGTACTTC. Its protein product is CASSTGLAGGPDEQYF.

The chain carries TRBV5-1 and TRBJ2-3; 8 bases are shared with TRBD2. The CDR3 consists of 17 residues. Germline V gene lookup returns CDR1 SGHRS and CDR2 YFSETQ. Germline trimming cut 0 bases from V and 6 bases from J; bases unmatched to any gene: 12. CDR3 nucleotide sequence: TGCGCCAGCAGCTTGGTCCCGCTAGCGGGTCTGAACGATACGCAGTATTTT. It codes for CASSLVPLAGLNDTQYF.

This clonotype was picked up a small number of times. The chain joins TRBV11-2 to TRBJ1-2; 9 bases match TRBD1. The CDR3 runs 17 residues. Unmatched junction bases numbered 15, after V lost 3 bases and J lost 7 bases. CDR1 is SGHAT and CDR2 is FQNNGV in the germline V gene. CDR3 region: CASSFPGTGRSGGGYTF. The CDR3, as DNA: TGTGCCAGCAGCTTCCCCGGGACAGGGAGGTCCGGGGGTGGCTACACCTTC.

The chain has TRBV21-1 and TRBJ1-1. TRBV21-1 is noted as a pseudogene. The CDR3 extends over 15 amino acids. CDR3 sequence reads: CASSKVRPKNTEAFF. The CDR3 bases are TGTGCCAGCAGCAAAGTACGACCGAAAAACACTGAAGCTTTCTTT.

The V gene is TRBV20-1, the J gene TRBJ2-1, with TRBD2 matching 7 bases. Unmatched junction bases numbered 6, after V lost 0 bases and J lost 1 base. From germline, CDR1 is DFQATT and CDR2 SNEGSKA (reference sequence). There are 16 residues in the CDR3. Here the CDR3 DNA reads TGCAGTGCTAGAGAGAGCCGCGGGAGTTCCTACAATGAGCAGTTCTTC. Its translation: CSARESRGSSYNEQFF.

This sequence joins TRBV7-2 and TRBJ2-2, with D tentatively TRBD1 or TRBD2 (5 bases each). Trimming shortened V by 1 base and J by 3 bases, and 12 bases separated the two germline ends. This CDR3 spans 16 amino acids. Germline V lookup: CDR1 SGHTA, CDR2 FQGNSA. The CDR3 is CASSLGGGGYTGELFF. The CDR3 nucleotides are TGTGCCAGCAGCTTAGGAGGTGGGGGTTACACCGGGGAGCTGTTTTTT.

The gene calls are TRBV7-8 and TRBJ2-7; tentative D call: TRBD2 (5 bases). This CDR3 spans 14 amino acids. Trimming stripped 5 bases from V and 7 bases from J, with 18 bases between. Germline CDR1 SGHVS, CDR2 FQNEAQ. CDR3 DNA: TGTGCCAGCAGCCAAAGAGGACTGCAACAAGAGCAGTACTTC. This codes for CASSQRGLQQEQYF.

The CDR3 protein is CASSQDWREGAFF. The CDR3, as DNA: TGTGCCAGCAGCCAAGATTGGAGAGAGGGGGCTTTCTTT. V and J are TRBV4-2 and TRBJ1-1, with D possibly being TRBD1 (5 bases). V was cut by 0 bases and J by 11 bases, with 13 bases left in between. The CDR3 is 13 residues long. Looked up from germline, CDR1 is LGHNA and CDR2 is YNFKEQ.

This clonotype was observed a few times. This chain uses TRBV2 with TRBJ1-1; 9 nucleotides agree with TRBD1. After removal of 6 bases from V and 10 bases from J, the junction contained 6 bases not matched to a gene. Germline lookup yields CDR1 SNHLY and CDR2 FYNNEI. The CDR3 covers 12 residues. CDR3 sequence: CASRDTGGLAFF. In DNA form, the CDR3 reads TGTGCCAGCAGAGACACAGGGGGCCTAGCTTTCTTT.

About this clonotype itself: Lacking the conserved final phenylalanine or tryptophan, this CDR3 likely reflects a read error. The chain combines TRBV20-1 with TRBJ1-5; D is possibly TRBD1 (5 bases). The V end was cut by 3 bases, the J end by 1 base, with 16 bases between. This CDR3 spans 16 amino acids. From germline, CDR1 is DFQATT and CDR2 SNEGSKA (reference sequence). CDR3: CSASGGYRISNQPQHL. Written as DNA, the CDR3 is TGCAGTGCTAGCGGGGGATACAGGATCAGCAATCAGCCCCAGCATTTA.

The chain recombines TRBV11-2 with TRBJ1-1; D is unresolved. This CDR3 spans 14 amino acids. Germline CDR1 and CDR2: SGHAT and FQNNGV. V lost 4 bases to trimming and J lost 1 base, with 10 bases between them. The CDR3 region is CASSSALGNTEAFF. The CDR3 coding sequence is TGTGCCAGCAGCTCGGCTCTAGGGAACACTGAAGCTTTCTTT.